This TCR beta chain is from a study of a mutant IDH1 vaccine in newly diagnosed glioma (dated by TCRdb to 2020 to 2023). Turning to the overall study: Eight vaccinations were administered to patients in weeks 1, 3, 5, 7, 11, 15, 19 and 23, corresponding to visits V03 through V10. For exploratory analyses, some 24 treated patients had longitudinal TCRB deep sequencing done wherever samples were available. Peripheral blood samples were drawn at six visits, namely V03 (baseline), V05, V07, V10, V12 and V13. Vaccination started 4-6 weeks after radiotherapy alone, or was given together with temozolomide cycles in the groups whose treatment included chemotherapy. Before enrollment, most patients had been given radiochemotherapy with temozolomide as standard therapy, while the rest had received either radiotherapy alone or temozolomide alone. The roughly 32 treated patients were approximately 62% male and about 40% female, with a mean age of around 40 years. The investigation overall reported the following: Pseudoprogression appeared unrelated to alterations in the top peripheral T cell clonotypes detected by TCRB sequencing. The authors noted that analyses of patient blood samples could not be reproduced because of sample limitations. Vaccine-induced immune responses across multiple MHC alleles were detected in 85% to 95% of patients. PBMC samples for TCRB deep sequencing were selected based on availability.

Reading the label with the study, this specimen's time point is: week 11, during vaccination. A 20-mer mutant IDH1 peptide at 300 micrograms in Montanide made up each vaccine dose, which was injected subcutaneously together with topical imiquimod. All donors had newly diagnosed IDH1-mutant astrocytomas of WHO grade 3 or 4 that showed loss of nuclear ATRX. The samples were drawn from NOA16, a multicentre, single-arm, open-label phase I trial in Germany that tested a mutant IDH1 peptide vaccine in humans for the first time. Genomic DNA for TCRB sequencing was extracted from EDTA blood using the DNeasy Blood and Tissue Kit. CDR1 and CDR2 (SQVTM, ANQGSEA) derive from the germline V gene. The CDR3, cysteine through phenylalanine, is 14 amino acids long. Of all the DNA, just the CDR3 is kept, 42 bases in frame from base 1. For this chain, trimming is 7 bases at the V end and 5 bases at the J end, and the number of junction bases without a gene match is 11.

Library prep was done by the immunoSEQ multiplex PCR assay. Following the manufacturer's protocol, the hsTCRB Kit was used to amplify rearranged TCR beta chain sequences. An Illumina MiSeq was used to sequence the TCRB libraries. Per the source publication's procedure: Demultiplexing, trimming and gene mapping were performed with the kit vendor's proprietary platform. This immuneACCESS table, as held by TCRdb, lists in-frame sequences with V and J called but not all clones. Of the missing ones, under half trace to an unresolved V gene in checked studies; the others have no known cause. That table furnishes V, J and clone size, whereas the DNA furnished D and trimming. The sample table records about 66,000 clones; approximately 84% of these occur just once. The biggest ten clones account for around 3.5% of the sample. On this clone: The antigen it binds to is not known. There are no base qualities to consult, and no much larger clone falls within one base.

The chain was built from TRBV29-1 and TRBJ1-3; TRBD1 agrees with 7 junctional bases. The source of this sequence is a man in his thirties or forties with glioma. The material was PBMCs, obtained from a glioma patient whose treatment included an IDH1 peptide vaccine. The nucleotide sequence is TGCAGCGCCCCTGACAGGGCTAACAGAAACACCATATATTTT. It encodes CSAPDRANRNTIYF. The full variable domain, completed from the reference TRBV29-1 and TRBJ1-3 proteins outside the CDR3, reads SAVISQKPSRDICQRGTSLTIQCQVDSQVTMMFWYRQQPGQSLTLIATANQGSEATYESGFVIDKFPISRPNLTFSTLTVSNMSPEDSSIYLCSAPDRANRNTIYFGEGSWLTVV.